Listed below are T cell receptor beta chains from one sample, sequenced in a study of identical twins. TCRdb re-called the 5' RACE reads with MiXCR, one entry per CDR3 protein. The data contain approximately 590,000 distinct CDR3 sequences, over 8.5% of them singletons. This sample also belongs to another study, concerning yellow fever vaccine responses in identical twins.

Sequences were obtained from PBMCs. These receptors were taken from a woman between 18 and 29 years old in good health. CDR3s include the opening cysteine and the closing phenylalanine or tryptophan. Each record gives: D gene, J gene, clone size, V gene, CDR3 DNA, CDR3 protein. D genes are given only for firm matches. Size tells how often a clone was seen (once, few, many) or the class of an expanded clone, and some rows leave it out.

d_call: TRBD1
j_call: TRBJ2-3
clone_size: few
v_call: TRBV11-1
cdr3_nt: TGTGCCAGCAGCCTGGATAAGGGGGACAGGGGGCGGTCAGATACGCAGTATTTT
cdr3_aa: CASSLDKGDRGRSDTQYF

d_call: NA
j_call: TRBJ2-1
clone_size: few
v_call: TRBV12-3/TRBV12-4
cdr3_nt: TGTGCCAGCAGTTTGTTGGTGGGGGGTTCCACAGTCCATGAGCAGTTCTTC
cdr3_aa: CASSLLVGGSTVHEQFF

d_call: NA
j_call: TRBJ2-2
clone_size: NA
v_call: TRBV4-2
cdr3_nt: TGTGCCAGCAGCCAGGGAGGAGAATACGGGGAGCTGTTTTTT
cdr3_aa: CASSQGGEYGELFF

d_call: NA
j_call: TRBJ2-5
clone_size: few
v_call: TRBV21-1
cdr3_nt: TGTGCCAGCAGCAAAGGGGACAGGGACCAAGAGACCCAGTACTTC
cdr3_aa: CASSKGDRDQETQYF

d_call: TRBD2
j_call: TRBJ2-1
clone_size: many
v_call: TRBV7-2
cdr3_nt: TGTGCCAGCAGCTCGACTAGCGGGGGGGTTCGCAATGAGCAGTTCTTC
cdr3_aa: CASSSTSGGVRNEQFF

d_call: NA
j_call: TRBJ1-4
clone_size: many
v_call: TRBV3-1
cdr3_nt: TGTGCCAGCAGCCAAGATAGTGGGGGATTATCGGAAAAACTGTTTTTT
cdr3_aa: CASSQDSGGLSEKLFF

d_call: NA
j_call: TRBJ2-1
clone_size: NA
v_call: TRBV3-1
cdr3_nt: TGTGCCAGCAGCAAACAGGGATACAATGAGCAGTTCTTC
cdr3_aa: CASSKQGYNEQFF

d_call: NA
j_call: TRBJ2-7
clone_size: NA
v_call: TRBV10-2
cdr3_nt: TGCGCCAGCAGTGAATTGCGGGACCCCTACGAGCAGTACTTC
cdr3_aa: CASSELRDPYEQYF

d_call: NA
j_call: TRBJ2-5
clone_size: few
v_call: TRBV30
cdr3_nt: TGTGCCTGGAGTGTACGATTTGGGCACGACCAAGAGACCCAGTACTTC
cdr3_aa: CAWSVRFGHDQETQYF

d_call: NA
j_call: TRBJ2-5
clone_size: few
v_call: TRBV5-5
cdr3_nt: TGTGCCAGCAGCTTTGCAGGACTAGAGACCCAGTACTTC
cdr3_aa: CASSFAGLETQYF

d_call: NA
j_call: TRBJ2-1
clone_size: few
v_call: TRBV27
cdr3_nt: TGTGCCAGCAGTTTCCGAGGGGAGTACAATGAGCAGTTCTTC
cdr3_aa: CASSFRGEYNEQFF

d_call: NA
j_call: TRBJ2-1
clone_size: many
v_call: TRBV20-1
cdr3_nt: TGCAGTGCTAGAGATTTTGGCTCAGCCTACAATGAGCAGTTCTTC
cdr3_aa: CSARDFGSAYNEQFF

d_call: NA
j_call: TRBJ2-1
clone_size: NA
v_call: TRBV4-2
cdr3_nt: TGTGCCAGCAGCCAAGGACTGGAGGGCTTTTCTCCCTACAATGAGCAGTTCTTC
cdr3_aa: CASSQGLEGFSPYNEQFF

d_call: NA
j_call: TRBJ2-1
clone_size: NA
v_call: TRBV12-3/TRBV12-4
cdr3_nt: TGTGCCAGCAGTTTGATCGGCGGGGTAGAGCAGTTCTTC
cdr3_aa: CASSLIGGVEQFF

d_call: NA
j_call: TRBJ1-2
clone_size: NA
v_call: TRBV20-1
cdr3_nt: TGCAGTGCTATCAAACCGGCACGGGACTATGGCTACACCTTC
cdr3_aa: CSAIKPARDYGYTF

d_call: TRBD2
j_call: TRBJ2-1
clone_size: few
v_call: TRBV6-1
cdr3_nt: TGTGCCACCAGGCCTAGCGGACTCTACAATGAGCAGTTCTTC
cdr3_aa: CATRPSGLYNEQFF

d_call: NA
j_call: TRBJ2-3
clone_size: many
v_call: TRBV18
cdr3_nt: TGTGCCAGCTCACCTCCGGGGGCAGATACGCAGTATTTT
cdr3_aa: CASSPPGADTQYF

d_call: NA
j_call: TRBJ2-1
clone_size: many
v_call: TRBV12-3/TRBV12-4
cdr3_nt: TGTGCCAGCAGTTCGACACCCAGGGAGCAGTTCTTC
cdr3_aa: CASSSTPREQFF

d_call: TRBD2
j_call: TRBJ2-1
clone_size: many
v_call: TRBV29-1
cdr3_nt: TGCAGCGTTGAAGAGGGTACTAGCGGGAGGTTTGAGCAGTTCTTC
cdr3_aa: CSVEEGTSGRFEQFF

d_call: TRBD2
j_call: TRBJ2-5
clone_size: NA
v_call: TRBV3-1
cdr3_nt: TGTGCCAGCAGCCAAGAAGCGGGGGGCCTCTCGGGGACCCAGTACTTC
cdr3_aa: CASSQEAGGLSGTQYF

d_call: NA
j_call: TRBJ1-2
clone_size: many
v_call: TRBV7-9
cdr3_nt: TGTGCCAGCAGCTTGAAGGAGGGCTCCACCTATGGCTACACCTTC
cdr3_aa: CASSLKEGSTYGYTF

d_call: NA
j_call: TRBJ2-3
clone_size: many
v_call: TRBV5-5
cdr3_nt: TGTGCCAGCAGCCCCCTGACTAGTTCAGATACGCAGTATTTT
cdr3_aa: CASSPLTSSDTQYF

d_call: TRBD2
j_call: TRBJ2-2
clone_size: NA
v_call: TRBV4-3
cdr3_nt: TGCGCCAGCAGCCAAAATAGACTAGCGGCCGGGGAGCTGTTTTTT
cdr3_aa: CASSQNRLAAGELFF

d_call: TRBD1
j_call: TRBJ2-7
clone_size: NA
v_call: TRBV15
cdr3_nt: TGTGCCACCAGCAGCCGGGACAGCTCCTACGAGCAGTACTTC
cdr3_aa: CATSSRDSSYEQYF

d_call: NA
j_call: TRBJ2-5
clone_size: few
v_call: TRBV7-2
cdr3_nt: TGTGCCAGCAGCTTAATGGCCCAAGAGACCCAGTACTTC
cdr3_aa: CASSLMAQETQYF

d_call: NA
j_call: TRBJ1-1
clone_size: many
v_call: TRBV7-9
cdr3_nt: TGTGCCAGCAGCTTAATTCAGGATCCCAGGTTGCACACTGAAGCTTTCTTT
cdr3_aa: CASSLIQDPRLHTEAFF

d_call: NA
j_call: TRBJ1-5
clone_size: many
v_call: TRBV6-1
cdr3_nt: TGTGCCAGCAGTAGTGCAGGGGAATCACAGCCCCAGCATTTT
cdr3_aa: CASSSAGESQPQHF

d_call: TRBD1
j_call: TRBJ2-1
clone_size: few
v_call: TRBV5-1
cdr3_nt: TGCGCCAGCTCCCGGGCCGGGACAGGGGGATGGAATGAGCAGTTCTTC
cdr3_aa: CASSRAGTGGWNEQFF

d_call: NA
j_call: TRBJ1-2
clone_size: few
v_call: TRBV5-4
cdr3_nt: TGTGCCAGCAGCTACCCGACTCTTGGCTACACCTTC
cdr3_aa: CASSYPTLGYTF

d_call: TRBD2
j_call: TRBJ2-5
clone_size: NA
v_call: TRBV20-1
cdr3_nt: TGCAGTGTTCCGACTAGCGGGGATTTAAAGACCCAGTACTTC
cdr3_aa: CSVPTSGDLKTQYF

d_call: TRBD2
j_call: TRBJ2-1
clone_size: many
v_call: TRBV20-1
cdr3_nt: TGCAGTGCCAGGACTAGCGGGGGGGCCTACAATGAGCAGTTCTTC
cdr3_aa: CSARTSGGAYNEQFF

d_call: NA
j_call: TRBJ2-7
clone_size: many
v_call: TRBV5-1
cdr3_nt: TGCGCCAGCAGCTTGGGGACAGTTAGCTCCTACGAGCAGTACTTC
cdr3_aa: CASSLGTVSSYEQYF

d_call: NA
j_call: TRBJ2-7
clone_size: many
v_call: TRBV7-9
cdr3_nt: TGTGCCAGCAGCCTCCGGGTAGCGGACTACGAGCAGTACTTC
cdr3_aa: CASSLRVADYEQYF

d_call: TRBD2
j_call: TRBJ2-4
clone_size: few
v_call: TRBV10-3
cdr3_nt: TGTGCCATCGGCTCCGGGACTAGCGGGAGAATCCAAAACATTCAGTACTTC
cdr3_aa: CAIGSGTSGRIQNIQYF

d_call: NA
j_call: TRBJ2-7
clone_size: few
v_call: TRBV7-9
cdr3_nt: TGTGCCAGCAGCAAACAGGGACCCCACTCCTACGAGCAGTACTTC
cdr3_aa: CASSKQGPHSYEQYF

d_call: NA
j_call: TRBJ2-3
clone_size: NA
v_call: TRBV4-3
cdr3_nt: TGCGCCAGCAGCTCCCGGACGGTAGGAGATACGCAGTATTTT
cdr3_aa: CASSSRTVGDTQYF

d_call: TRBD2
j_call: TRBJ2-2
clone_size: once
v_call: TRBV2
cdr3_nt: TGTGCCAGCATTAAGAACCGGGGCGGGGGCACCGGGGAGCTGTTTTTT
cdr3_aa: CASIKNRGGGTGELFF

d_call: NA
j_call: TRBJ2-2
clone_size: few
v_call: TRBV7-3
cdr3_nt: TGTGCCAGCAGCTCAGACAGTACCCCCAACACCGGGGAGCTGTTTTTT
cdr3_aa: CASSSDSTPNTGELFF

d_call: NA
j_call: TRBJ2-7
clone_size: NA
v_call: TRBV4-3
cdr3_nt: TGCGCCAGCAGCCAAGATCCGAACGGCGCCTACGAGCAGTACTTC
cdr3_aa: CASSQDPNGAYEQYF

d_call: TRBD1
j_call: TRBJ1-1
clone_size: many
v_call: TRBV20-1
cdr3_nt: TGCAGTGCTTCCTCCGACAGGGGAAGCACTGAAGCTTTCTTT
cdr3_aa: CSASSDRGSTEAFF

d_call: NA
j_call: TRBJ2-3
clone_size: few
v_call: TRBV2
cdr3_nt: TGTGCCAGCAGTGGGACGGCTACTAGCACAGATACGCAGTATTTT
cdr3_aa: CASSGTATSTDTQYF

d_call: TRBD2
j_call: TRBJ2-1
clone_size: few
v_call: TRBV7-8
cdr3_nt: TGTGCCAGCAGCGCCCGAGCGGGAACTATCAATGAGCAGTTCTTC
cdr3_aa: CASSARAGTINEQFF

d_call: NA
j_call: TRBJ2-7
clone_size: few
v_call: TRBV20-1
cdr3_nt: TGCAGTGCTAGGCCGGGACTTTACGACGAGCAGTACTTC
cdr3_aa: CSARPGLYDEQYF

d_call: NA
j_call: TRBJ1-4
clone_size: many
v_call: TRBV3-1
cdr3_nt: TGTGCCAGCAGCCAATCCGGGGTGGAAAAACTGTTTTTT
cdr3_aa: CASSQSGVEKLFF

d_call: TRBD2
j_call: TRBJ2-7
clone_size: many
v_call: TRBV7-3
cdr3_nt: TGTGCCAGCAGCTACGGGGGGGGGAACGAGCAGTACTTC
cdr3_aa: CASSYGGGNEQYF

d_call: TRBD2
j_call: TRBJ2-7
clone_size: NA
v_call: TRBV12-3/TRBV12-4
cdr3_nt: TGTGCCAGCAGTCGCGGGGGGGAGGGCTACGAGCAGTACTTC
cdr3_aa: CASSRGGEGYEQYF

d_call: TRBD2
j_call: TRBJ2-4
clone_size: many
v_call: TRBV27
cdr3_nt: TGTGCCAGCATTCCGCGGGAGACCAAAAACATTCAGTACTTC
cdr3_aa: CASIPRETKNIQYF

d_call: NA
j_call: TRBJ2-7
clone_size: NA
v_call: TRBV3-1
cdr3_nt: TGTGCCAGCAGCCAAGATCGCTTCTACGAGCAGTACTTC
cdr3_aa: CASSQDRFYEQYF

d_call: TRBD2
j_call: TRBJ2-3
clone_size: few
v_call: TRBV7-2
cdr3_nt: TGTGCCAGCAGCTTATACTCGCGGGGGGCAACAGATACGCAGTATTTT
cdr3_aa: CASSLYSRGATDTQYF

d_call: NA
j_call: TRBJ2-2
clone_size: few
v_call: TRBV29-1
cdr3_nt: TGCAGCGTCCTCCAGGGAAACGGGGAGCTGTTTTTT
cdr3_aa: CSVLQGNGELFF

d_call: TRBD1
j_call: TRBJ1-5
clone_size: many
v_call: TRBV20-1
cdr3_nt: TGCAGTGCCACGACAGGGGATCAGCCCCAGCATTTT
cdr3_aa: CSATTGDQPQHF

d_call: TRBD2
j_call: TRBJ2-1
clone_size: few
v_call: TRBV5-1
cdr3_nt: TGCGCCAGCAGCTTTGGGCTAGCGGGAGGGAGGACCTACAATGAGCAGTTCTTC
cdr3_aa: CASSFGLAGGRTYNEQFF

d_call: TRBD1
j_call: TRBJ2-7
clone_size: few
v_call: TRBV6-1
cdr3_nt: TGTGCCAGCATCCGGGACAGGGGGGCCTACGAGCAGTACTTC
cdr3_aa: CASIRDRGAYEQYF

d_call: TRBD2
j_call: TRBJ2-1
clone_size: NA
v_call: TRBV6-4
cdr3_nt: TGTGCCAGCAGTGAAGGTCTAGCGGGGATCAATGAGCAGTTCTTC
cdr3_aa: CASSEGLAGINEQFF

d_call: NA
j_call: TRBJ2-5
clone_size: few
v_call: TRBV28
cdr3_nt: TGTGCCAGCAGTTTATCATCGGGGTTACAAGAGACCCAGTACTTC
cdr3_aa: CASSLSSGLQETQYF

d_call: NA
j_call: TRBJ2-1
clone_size: few
v_call: TRBV9
cdr3_nt: TGTGCCAGCAAGGCAGTGGACTGGGATGGTACTGAGCAGTTCTTC
cdr3_aa: CASKAVDWDGTEQFF

d_call: NA
j_call: TRBJ2-1
clone_size: few
v_call: TRBV7-8
cdr3_nt: TGTGCCAGCAGCTTAAAGGACCCAGGGAGCTACAATGAGCAGTTCTTC
cdr3_aa: CASSLKDPGSYNEQFF

d_call: NA
j_call: TRBJ2-1
clone_size: NA
v_call: TRBV20-1
cdr3_nt: TGCAGTGCTAGAACGAGCGGAGCCTACAATGAGCAGTTCTTC
cdr3_aa: CSARTSGAYNEQFF

d_call: NA
j_call: TRBJ1-5
clone_size: NA
v_call: TRBV12-3/TRBV12-4
cdr3_nt: TGTGCCAGCAGTTTGGGTGGACCCGTAGGGAGCAATCAGCCCCAGCATTTT
cdr3_aa: CASSLGGPVGSNQPQHF

d_call: NA
j_call: TRBJ2-7
clone_size: many
v_call: TRBV4-3
cdr3_nt: TGCGCCAGCAGCCAAGTTGCGTCTAGGGGGTACGAGCAGTACTTC
cdr3_aa: CASSQVASRGYEQYF